Shown below are 15 T cell receptor beta chains from a single sample sequenced in a study of metastatic and nonmetastatic thyroid tumors. No patient had received any treatment before thyroid surgery. TCRdb re-clonotyped the PCR reads through MiXCR. The sample contains about 11,000 clones, more than 25% of which appear only once. Source material: tumor tissue. The receptors stem from a female donor with papillary thyroid cancer or a benign thyroid nodule (not recorded which). Some clones in this sample may be carry-over from other donors' samples.

The chain uses TRBV7-3 and TRBJ1-1; no clear D. V shed 4 bases and J shed 1 base, with 7 bases lying between them. Germline CDR1 reads SGHTA; CDR2 reads FQGTGA. The CDR3 loop spans 13 amino acids. The CDR3 reads CASSYGENTEAFF. The CDR3 DNA follows: TGTGCCAGCAGCTATGGCGAGAACACTGAAGCTTTCTTT.

This clone qualifies as medium-sized. The chain joins TRBV12-3 or TRBV12-4 to TRBJ2-7; 7 positions match TRBD1. The V segment lost 4 bases and the J segment 2 bases; nucleotides outside the gene matches: 14. There are 17 residues in the CDR3. In DNA, the CDR3 is TGTGCCAGCAGTTCACGTAAGACAGGGACCCTACCCTACGAGCAGTACTTC. It encodes CASSSRKTGTLPYEQYF.

The CDR3 sequence: CASSQIQGGTEAFF. The CDR3 coding sequence is TGTGCCAGCAGCCAAATACAGGGAGGCACTGAAGCTTTCTTT. This rearrangement joins TRBV3-1 to TRBJ1-1; possible D gene TRBD1, 6 bases. This CDR3 contains 14 residues. CDR1 is LGHDT, CDR2 YNNKEL, per germline (reference sequence). Trimming removed 2 bases from V and 4 bases from J, with 11 bases in between.

By sample share, this clone is medium-sized. The rearrangement joins TRBV24-1 to TRBJ2-5; 7 nucleotides agree with TRBD1. The CDR3 totals 15 residues. J was trimmed by 3 bases and V by 5 bases; bases with no gene match: 8. The germline CDR1 and CDR2 sequences are KGHDR and SFDVKD. The CDR3 DNA follows: TGTGCCACCAGTGTTGGGGGACAGAAAAAAGAGACCCAGTACTTC. As protein: CATSVGGQKKETQYF.

This sequence joins TRBV18 and TRBJ2-1, with 8 bases matching TRBD2. Germline trimming cut 2 bases from V and 7 bases from J; bases unmatched to any gene: 7. The germline CDR1 and CDR2 sequences are KGHSH and LQKENI. This CDR3 contains 15 residues. CDR3 sequence: CASSPRPGLDNEQFF. Here the CDR3 DNA reads TGTGCCAGCTCACCAAGGCCGGGACTAGATAATGAGCAGTTCTTC. Filled out from reference TRBV18 and TRBJ2-1, the complete variable domain reads NAGVMQNPRHLVRRRGQEARLRCSPMKGHSHVYWYRQLPEEGLKFMVYLQKENIIDESGMPKERFSAEFPKEGPSILRIQQVVRGDSAAYFCASSPRPGLDNEQFFGPGTRLTVL.

This chain connects TRBV4-2 to TRBJ1-5; the D is unclear. Germline CDR1 reads LGHNA; CDR2 reads YNFKEQ. CDR3 length: 13 residues. V was pared by 0 bases and J by 4 bases, with 4 bases between. CDR3 coding DNA: TGTGCCAGCAGCCAAGATTCTAATCAGCCCCAGCATTTT. It codes for CASSQDSNQPQHF.

The chain links TRBV7-9 to TRBJ2-3; D gene ambiguous. The germline gives CDR1 SEHNR, CDR2 FQNEAQ (reference sequence). V was trimmed by 1 base and J by 2 bases, leaving 4 bases between them. The CDR3 runs to 13 residues. CDR3 in DNA: TGTGCCAGCAGCTTAGGAGTCACAGATACGCAGTATTTT. Translating it yields CASSLGVTDTQYF.

This rearrangement joins TRBV30 to TRBJ2-7, with a tentative D call TRBD1 (6 bases). The germline gives CDR1 GTSNPN, CDR2 SVGIG (reference sequence). V dropped 5 bases and J dropped 2 bases, with 7 bases sitting between them. This CDR3 region has 11 residues. The CDR3, as DNA: TGTGCCTGGGGGGGCCCCTACGAGCAGTACTTC. It translates to CAWGGPYEQYF.

This chain uses TRBV5-1 with TRBJ2-1; the match to TRBD2 covers 9 bases. The CDR3 runs 15 residues. V shed 4 bases and J 1 base; nucleotides not matched to a gene: 3. Germline assignment: CDR1 SGHRS and CDR2 YFSETQ. This CDR3 is CASSTTSGSYNEQFF. The DNA for the CDR3 is TGCGCCAGCAGCACTACTAGCGGGTCCTACAATGAGCAGTTCTTC.

J is TRBJ1-4 and V is TRBV20-1, with 8 bases lining up with TRBD1. The V and J ends lost 6 bases and 1 base, in that order; junction bases with no gene match: 10. The CDR3 sequence is 16 residues long. The V gene's germline CDR1 is DFQATT and CDR2 SNEGSKA (reference sequence). CDR3 DNA: TGCAGTGCAACCCAAATCGACAGGGGAACTAATGAAAAACTGTTTTTT. Translation gives CSATQIDRGTNEKLFF.

Relative to its sample, this clone is medium-sized. The chain couples TRBV15 to TRBJ1-5; 7 bases match TRBD1. Germline lookup yields CDR1 LNHNV and CDR2 YYDKDF (reference sequence). The trim removed 0 bases at V and 3 bases at J, leaving 5 bases unmatched. The CDR3 is 16 amino acids. CDR3 protein: CATSRDGQVYNQPQHF. The CDR3 bases are TGTGCCACCAGCAGAGATGGACAGGTCTACAATCAGCCCCAGCATTTT. The whole variable domain, filled in from reference TRBV15 and TRBJ1-5, reads DAMVIQNPRYQVTQFGKPVTLSCSQTLNHNVMYWYQQKSSQAPKLLFHYYDKDFNNEADTPDNFQSRRPNTSFCFLDIRSPGLGDTAMYLCATSRDGQVYNQPQHFGDGTRLSIL.

This clone is medium-sized. One junction end disagrees with the germline gene, perhaps due to a read error. This sequence joins TRBV6-5 and TRBJ1-5, with D perhaps matching TRBD1 (6 bases). Germline V lookup: CDR1 MNHEY, CDR2 SVGAGI. The CDR3 extends over 15 amino acids. CDR3 bases: TGTGCCAGCCGTTACGCGGGGGCAACTATTCAGCCCCAGCATTTT. Its protein is CASRYAGATIQPQHF.

This clone was seen many times. The rearrangement joins TRBV3-2 to TRBJ1-6. TRBV3-2 is assigned pseudogene status. The CDR3 spans 18 residues. CDR3 in DNA: TGTGCCAGCAGCCACTTCGGCATCAACACGTTTCCGAATTCACCCCTCCACTTT. Translated, it gives CASSHFGINTFPNSPLHF.

The CDR3 sequence is CASTPGTGGYEQYF. In DNA form, the CDR3 reads TGTGCCAGCACCCCCGGGACAGGGGGTTACGAGCAGTACTTC. The gene calls are TRBV6-1 and TRBJ2-7; TRBD1 matches at 11 bases. Losses at the gene ends were 7 bases for V and 4 bases for J; bases not matched to a gene: 6. The CDR3 contains 14 residues. Germline lookup yields CDR1 MNHNS and CDR2 SASEGT.

Relative to its sample, this clone is medium-sized (0.01 to 0.1%). This sequence joins TRBV11-3 and TRBJ2-7, with D maybe TRBD2 (6 bases). Germline values: CDR1 SGHNT, CDR2 YENEEA. V was clipped by 6 bases and J by 6 bases, with 15 bases between them. This CDR3 is built from 13 residues. CDR3 in DNA: TGTGCCAGCAGTTCCCGGGCGGGGACCGAGCAGTACTTC. Translated: CASSSRAGTEQYF.